The subject of this entry is one T cell receptor beta chain. A read error may be the cause here, since a much bigger clone is one base away. Other nucleotide sequences in the sample specify the same CDR3. The sample belongs to a study of metastatic and nonmetastatic thyroid tumors. MiXCR reprocessed the PCR reads for TCRdb. The sample consists of 37,000 or so clones, approximately 16% of them appearing once. Until they underwent thyroid surgery, no patient had received any treatment. This TCR derives from a female donor with papillary thyroid cancer or a benign thyroid nodule (not recorded which). Some clones in this sample may be carry-over from other donors' samples. Source material: blood.

The CDR3 spells CASSPSPGQGGGELFF. The CDR3 nucleotides read TGTGCCAGCAGCCCCTCTCCGGGACAGGGCGGCGGGGAGCTGTTTTTT. The chain uses TRBV7-3 and TRBJ2-2, with 9 nucleotides matching TRBD1. The trim removed 5 bases at V and 7 bases at J, leaving 11 bases unmatched. The CDR3 extends over 16 amino acids. The germline gives CDR1 SGHTA, CDR2 FQGTGA.